This entry is about one T cell receptor beta chain. With random hexamers, 0.5 to 1 ug RNA was reverse transcribed. MiXCR was run by TCRdb on the immunoSEQ multiplex PCR reads, yielding one entry per CDR3 protein. The profile shows fewer than 200,000 distinct CDR3 sequences, about 91% of them singletons. Germline V gene data show CDR1 as GTSNPN and CDR2 as SVGIG (reference sequence). The germline V and J ends were trimmed by 0 bases and 11 bases, with 13 bases remaining between them. The CDR3 consists of 12 residues. The data were taken from a study of CD8 T cells in Susac syndrome. This sequence originates from a human donor with Susac syndrome. Sequencing was performed on CD4+ T cells from PBMCs. The chain uses TRBV30 and TRBJ1-1; no clear D gene. Written as DNA, the CDR3 is TGTGCCTGGAGTGTATTGGGCAGGTGGGCTTTCTTT. Amino acid sequence: CAWSVLGRWAFF.